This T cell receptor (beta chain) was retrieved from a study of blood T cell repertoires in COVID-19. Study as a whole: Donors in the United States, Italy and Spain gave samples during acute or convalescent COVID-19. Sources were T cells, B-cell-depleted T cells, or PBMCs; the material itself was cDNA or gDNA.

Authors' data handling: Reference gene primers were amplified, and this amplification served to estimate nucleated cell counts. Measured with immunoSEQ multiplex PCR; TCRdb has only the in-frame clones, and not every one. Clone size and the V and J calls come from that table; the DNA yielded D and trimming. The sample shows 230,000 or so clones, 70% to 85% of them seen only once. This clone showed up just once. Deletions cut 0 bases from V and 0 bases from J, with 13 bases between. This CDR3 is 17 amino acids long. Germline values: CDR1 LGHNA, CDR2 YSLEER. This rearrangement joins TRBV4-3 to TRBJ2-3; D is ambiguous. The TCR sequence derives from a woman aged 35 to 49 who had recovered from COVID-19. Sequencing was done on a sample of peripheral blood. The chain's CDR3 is CASSQDPIRRSTDTQYF. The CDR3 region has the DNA TGCGCCAGCAGCCAAGATCCTATTAGAAGAAGCACAGATACGCAGTATTTT.